Presented here are 20 T cell receptor beta chains from one specimen sequenced in a study of T cell clonotyping in hematopoietic cell transplantation. Only in-frame clones appear in the TCRdb table, and some are missing; sequencing was by immunoSEQ multiplex PCR. The data contain 16,000 or so clones, over 55% of them seen just once; the ten biggest clones take up around 9.9%. The sequencing input was peripheral blood mononuclear cells. The receptors shown here come from a woman aged 55-70 years in good health. Some clones in this sample may be carry-over from other donors' samples.

The chain joins TRBV5-1 to TRBJ2-7; 10 bases match TRBD2. The CDR3 runs to 14 residues. Per the germline V gene, CDR1 is SGHRS and CDR2 is YFSETQ. The junction had 7 bases not matched to a gene; V was cut back by 5 bases and J by 5 bases. CDR3 sequence (DNA): TGCGCCAGCAGGCGAGCGGGAGGGCCAGACGAGCAGTACTTC. Protein sequence: CASRRAGGPDEQYF.

The chain links TRBV7-2 to TRBJ2-6, with D perhaps TRBD2 (5 bases). The germline CDR1 and CDR2 sequences are SGHTA and FQGNSA. The CDR3 is 16 amino acids. Trimming took off 6 bases at V and 1 base at J, with 13 bases between the two ends. The CDR3 region is CASSPGTGSGANVLTF. The DNA for the CDR3 is TGTGCCAGCAGTCCGGGAACTGGGTCTGGGGCCAACGTCCTGACTTTC.

V and J are TRBV5-6 and TRBJ1-2, with D hard to call. CDR3 length equals 14 residues. The germline V gene encodes CDR1 SGHDT and CDR2 YYEEEE. With 6 bases removed from V and 4 bases from J, the gap between germline ends came to 16 bases. The CDR3 sequence: CASIPAGGGYGYTF. The DNA for the CDR3 is TGTGCCAGCATCCCGGCTGGAGGAGGCTATGGCTACACCTTC. Using reference TRBV5-6 and TRBJ1-2 for the parts outside the CDR3, the full variable domain is DAGVTQSPTHLIKTRGQQVTLRCSPKSGHDTVSWYQQALGQGPQFIFQYYEEEERQRGNFPDRFSGHQFPNYSSELNVNALLLGDSALYLCASIPAGGGYGYTFGSGTRLTVV.

The V call is TRBV29-1, the J call TRBJ2-3; D is unresolved. V shed 0 bases and J shed 4 bases, with 5 bases lying between them. This CDR3 is built from 12 residues. Germline V gives CDR1 SQVTM, CDR2 ANQGSEA. CDR3 nucleotide sequence: TGCAGCGTTGAAGATCTCCCAGATACGCAGTATTTT. Amino acid sequence: CSVEDLPDTQYF.

V is TRBV4-1 and J is TRBJ2-5; D perhaps matches TRBD2 (7 bases). The V and J ends lost 3 bases and 2 bases respectively, with 10 bases between them. In germline, CDR1 is MGHRA, CDR2 YSYEKL. The CDR3 has 14 residues. The CDR3 loop is CASSQGGTQETQYF. DNA for the CDR3: TGCGCCAGCAGCCAGGGGGGGACACAAGAGACCCAGTACTTC.

The chain uses TRBV30 and TRBJ1-1; 7 bases are a match to TRBD1. The CDR3 extends over 12 amino acids. J gave up 7 bases and V 1 base, and 3 bases lay outside the gene matches. Looked up from germline, CDR1 is GTSNPN and CDR2 is SVGIG (reference sequence). The CDR3 nucleotides are TGTGCCTGGAGTGCGAACAGGGGTGAAGCTTTCTTT. It encodes CAWSANRGEAFF.

V gene TRBV7-9 combines with J gene TRBJ1-4; D not certain. The CDR3 runs to 13 residues. Trimming left V 5 bases short and J 6 bases short, with 10 bases between. Germline-derived CDR1 and CDR2 are SEHNR and FQNEAQ (reference sequence). The CDR3, as DNA: TGTGCCAGCAGCCATGGGTGGGATGAAAAACTGTTTTTT. Its translation is CASSHGWDEKLFF.

V gene TRBV29-1 combines with J gene TRBJ1-3, with D possibly matching TRBD1 (6 bases). The CDR3 covers 14 residues. Germline V gene lookup returns CDR1 SQVTM and CDR2 ANQGSEA. V was clipped by 5 bases and J by 0 bases, with 11 bases between them. The CDR3 DNA reads TGCAGCGTTTCTGACAGGAACTCTGGAAACACCATATATTTT. Translation gives CSVSDRNSGNTIYF.

This clone showed up just once. The rearrangement links TRBV29-1 to TRBJ2-7, with 8 bases lining up with TRBD1. The germline V gene has CDR1 SQVTM and CDR2 ANQGSEA. The CDR3 loop spans 13 amino acids. J was trimmed by 4 bases and V by 3 bases; bases with no gene match: 5. CDR3: CSVDQGAGYEQYF. The CDR3 region has the DNA TGCAGCGTTGATCAGGGGGCGGGGTACGAGCAGTACTTC.

The chain combines TRBV5-1 with TRBJ1-3, with D hard to call. This CDR3 region has 15 residues. V was cut by 4 bases and J by 0 bases, with 11 bases left in between. Germline V gives CDR1 SGHRS, CDR2 YFSETQ. The CDR3 here is CASSPDGNSGNTIYF. The CDR3 DNA follows: TGCGCCAGCAGCCCGGACGGAAACTCTGGAAACACCATATATTTT.

The chain employs TRBV29-1 and TRBJ1-1, with D unresolved. Per the germline V gene, CDR1 is SQVTM and CDR2 is ANQGSEA. There are 11 residues in the CDR3. The V end was cut by 1 base, the J end by 5 bases, with 5 bases between. For the CDR3, the DNA is TGCAGCGTTGAAGCGGGGACTGAAGCTTTCTTT. This translates into CSVEAGTEAFF.

The CDR3 coding sequence is TGTGCCAGCAGTGGTCTAGCGGGAGTGAACACAGATACGCAGTATTTT. It codes for CASSGLAGVNTDTQYF. The V and J genes are TRBV28 and TRBJ2-3; the match to TRBD2 covers 10 bases. There are 16 residues in the CDR3. Germline trimming cut 5 bases from V and 2 bases from J; bases unmatched to any gene: 7. The V gene's germline CDR1 is MDHEN and CDR2 SYDVKM. Supplemented by reference TRBV28 and TRBJ2-3, the full variable domain reads DVKVTQSSRYLVKRTGEKVFLECVQDMDHENMFWYRQDPGLGLRLIYFSYDVKMKEKGDIPEGYSVSREKKERFSLILESASTNQTSMYLCASSGLAGVNTDTQYFGPGTRLTVL.

The chain links TRBV25-1 to TRBJ2-7; a possible D gene is TRBD1 (6 bases). The CDR3 loop spans 14 amino acids. Germline V CDR1 and CDR2: MGHDK, SYGVNS. Trimming removed 3 bases at V and 1 base at J, with 10 bases between. In DNA, the CDR3 is TGTGCCAGCAGTGAGCAAACAGGGTCCTACGAGCAGTACTTC. Translated, it gives CASSEQTGSYEQYF.

The chain couples TRBV29-1 to TRBJ1-4, with TRBD1 matching 7 bases. This CDR3 contains 14 residues. V was clipped by 5 bases and J by 5 bases; unmatched bases: 8. Per the germline V gene, CDR1 is SQVTM and CDR2 is ANQGSEA. The CDR3 DNA reads TGCAGCGTTCTCGACAGGGAGGAGAATGAAAAACTGTTTTTT. Translation gives CSVLDREENEKLFF.

This rearrangement joins TRBV4-3 to TRBJ2-3, with 8 bases lining up with TRBD2. Germline trimming cut 0 bases from V and 0 bases from J; bases unmatched to any gene: 5. CDR1 and CDR2 from the germline V gene are LGHNA and YSLEER. The CDR3 spans 17 residues. The CDR3 DNA reads as TGCGCCAGCAGCCAAGATACTCCTAGCGGGAGCACAGATACGCAGTATTTT. The encoded protein is CASSQDTPSGSTDTQYF.

The chain recombines TRBV19 with TRBJ1-3, with a weak D call TRBD1 (5 bases). CDR1 LNHDA and CDR2 SQIVND come from the germline V gene (reference sequence). V shed 5 bases and J shed 4 bases, with 15 bases lying between them. The CDR3 is made up of 15 amino acids. For the CDR3, the DNA is TGTGCCAGTAGTGCCTCCGGGACTGTGGGAAACACCATATATTTT. This translates into CASSASGTVGNTIYF.

The chain employs TRBV28 and TRBJ1-2, with a tentative D call TRBD1 (5 bases). V was trimmed by 4 bases and J by 2 bases, leaving 17 bases between them. Germline loops: CDR1 MDHEN, CDR2 SYDVKM. CDR3 size: 16 residues. CDR3 sequence reads: CASSSSFPGENYGYTF. CDR3 nucleotide sequence: TGTGCCAGCAGTTCCAGCTTTCCGGGGGAAAACTATGGCTACACCTTC.

This clone was seen more than once but under ten times. The V and J genes are TRBV27 and TRBJ2-7, with D unresolved. The CDR3 contains 10 residues. V was shortened by 5 bases and J by 7 bases, with 6 bases between the two germline ends. Per the germline V gene, CDR1 is MNHEY and CDR2 is SMNVEV (reference sequence). CDR3 sequence reads: CASSVWEQYF. CDR3 sequence (DNA): TGTGCCAGCAGTGTATGGGAGCAGTACTTC.

The rearrangement uses TRBV4-3 and TRBJ2-7; D not certain. Germline V lookup: CDR1 LGHNA, CDR2 YSLEER. The CDR3 sequence is 11 residues long. The V gene lost 0 bases and the J gene lost 3 bases, with 0 bases spanning the gap. The chain's CDR3 is CASSQDYEQYF. CDR3 DNA sequence: TGCGCCAGCAGCCAAGACTACGAGCAGTACTTC.

A note on this clone: Relative to the germline gene, one junction end is altered; a read error may explain this. The rearrangement joins TRBV2 to TRBJ2-7; perhaps TRBD1 as D (6 bases). The germline V gene has CDR1 SNHLY and CDR2 FYNNEI. The CDR3 consists of 13 residues. The CDR3 DNA sequence: TGTGCCAGCAGTGAGAGGCCCAGGGGCCGTTCAAACTTC. Protein sequence: CASSERPRGRSNF.